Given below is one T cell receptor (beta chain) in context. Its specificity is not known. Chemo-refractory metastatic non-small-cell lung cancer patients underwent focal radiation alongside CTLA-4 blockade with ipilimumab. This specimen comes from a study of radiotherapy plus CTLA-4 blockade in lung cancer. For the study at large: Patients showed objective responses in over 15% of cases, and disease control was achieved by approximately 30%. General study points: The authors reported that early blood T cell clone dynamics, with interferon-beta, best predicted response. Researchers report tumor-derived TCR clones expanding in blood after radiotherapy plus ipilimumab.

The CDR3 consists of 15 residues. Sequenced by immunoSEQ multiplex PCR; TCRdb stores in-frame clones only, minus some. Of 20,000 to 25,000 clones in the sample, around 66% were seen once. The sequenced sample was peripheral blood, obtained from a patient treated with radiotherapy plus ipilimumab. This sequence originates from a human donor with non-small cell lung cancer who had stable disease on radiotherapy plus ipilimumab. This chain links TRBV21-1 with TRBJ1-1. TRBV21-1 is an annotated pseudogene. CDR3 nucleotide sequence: TGTGCCAGCAGTGATAGGCGGGGGCGAGACACTGAAGCTTTCTTT. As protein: CASSDRRGRDTEAFF.